This entry features one TCR beta chain sequence. The antigen remains unidentified. This entry belongs to a study of T cells generated in artificial thymic organoids. TCRalpha and TCRbeta libraries were amplified separately by semi-nested PCR with TRAC or TRBC reverse primers. Via MiXCR, TCRdb re-called the 5' RACE reads, giving one row per CDR3 protein. The sample has roughly 5,300 distinct CDR3 sequences; about 25% are singletons. Organoids aggregated human HSPCs with DLL1-transduced murine MS5 stromal cells. The seeding cells were CD34+CD3- hematopoietic stem and progenitor cells purified by FACS to remove T cells. Organoid and thymic CD3+TCRαβ+CD8 single positive cells were FACS sorted. The TCR sequence derives from a human donor who gave cord blood stem cells for thymic organoid culture, a cardiac surgery patient who gave postnatal thymus, or a blood donor (not recorded which). What was sequenced was naive CD8+ T cells grown in artificial thymic organoids from cord blood stem and progenitor cells. Documented subset: CD3+TCRalphabeta+CD8SP T cells; for blood, CD45RO-CCR7+ naive CD8+ T cells.

In nucleotides, the CDR3 is TGTGCCAGCAGCCGCGGACTTTTAGTGGTCCACGAGCAGTACTTC. Translated, it gives CASSRGLLVVHEQYF. The chain is built from TRBV12-3 or TRBV12-4 and TRBJ2-7; tentative D call: TRBD2 (5 bases). This CDR3 region has 15 residues. With 6 bases removed from V and 5 bases from J, the gap between germline ends came to 20 bases.